One sample yielded the 19 T cell receptor beta chains listed below, sequenced in a study of blood T cells in healthy people across ages (dated by TCRdb to the mid-2010s). The library relied on 5' RACE. TCRdb shows the sequencer as Illumina HiSeq 2500. A second about 6 to 11 cycle PCR used a sample-barcoded 5' primer and a J-beta primer mix. TCRdb trimmed the raw reads at Q25, called clones with MiXCR and kept productive beta chains. CDR3 protein duplicates are merged, each entry listing the most common genes and DNA. The sample profile shows about 1.4 million distinct CDR3 sequences; approximately 59% of them were found once. 6.5% to 8% of the sample is held by the ten biggest clonotypes. Source material: blood. The receptor set was obtained from a man aged 18 to 30 in good health.

CDR3 in amino acids: CASSLGTGVFTDTQYF. DNA for the CDR3: TGTGCCAGCAGCTTGGGGACAGGGGTTTTCACAGATACGCAGTATTTT. This chain connects TRBV5-6 to TRBJ2-3; 9 bases line up with TRBD1. The CDR3 loop spans 16 amino acids. Germline V CDR1 and CDR2: SGHDT, YYEEEE. Germline trimming cut 0 bases from V and 2 bases from J; bases unmatched to any gene: 4.

J is TRBJ2-3 and V is TRBV20-1; TRBD2 might be the D (6 bases). The germline CDR1 and CDR2 sequences are DFQATT and SNEGSKA (reference sequence). V lost 5 bases, J lost 6 bases, and 18 bases lay in between. This CDR3 is built from 14 residues. CDR3 bases: TGCAGTGCTTCCGGGGGACCTGGGGAGGATACGCAGTATTTT. As protein: CSASGGPGEDTQYF.

The chain is built from TRBV6-5 and TRBJ1-4; TRBD1 aligns across 11 bases. CDR3 length equals 15 residues. V lost 6 bases and J lost 6; bases outside the gene matches: 6. Germline loops: CDR1 MNHEY, CDR2 SVGAGI. The CDR3 region is CASRGGQGAYEKLFF. The CDR3 region has the DNA TGTGCCAGCAGAGGCGGACAGGGGGCTTATGAAAAACTGTTTTTT.

The chain combines TRBV5-5 with TRBJ2-2; D possibly corresponds to TRBD2 (6 bases). The CDR3 covers 14 residues. Germline CDR1 reads SGHKS; CDR2 reads YYEKEE (reference sequence). V was trimmed by 3 bases and J by 4 bases, leaving 10 bases between them. The CDR3 region has the DNA TGTGCCAGCAGCTGGGGGGTGAGCACCGGGGAGCTGTTTTTT. As protein: CASSWGVSTGELFF.

This clonotype was detected a few times. CDR3 loop: CSVTTGTVTDTQYF. The CDR3 DNA sequence: TGCAGCGTCACCACCGGGACTGTCACAGATACGCAGTATTTT. This chain uses TRBV29-1 with TRBJ2-3; possible D gene TRBD2, 6 bases. The CDR3 loop spans 14 amino acids. From germline, CDR1 is SQVTM and CDR2 ANQGSEA. The V end was cut by 6 bases, the J end by 2 bases, with 15 bases between.

V gene TRBV7-2 combines with J gene TRBJ2-4, with D perhaps TRBD2 (6 bases). This CDR3 comprises 13 residues. Deletions cut 5 bases from V and 13 bases from J, with 18 bases between. Germline CDR1 and CDR2: SGHTA and FQGNSA. The CDR3 DNA sequence: TGTGCCAGCAGCCCGACTAGAGCCCGGGAGCAGTACTTC. Protein sequence: CASSPTRAREQYF.

The V and J genes are TRBV5-1 and TRBJ2-3, with 9 bases fitting TRBD1. The V gene's germline CDR1 is SGHRS and CDR2 YFSETQ. This CDR3 is 15 amino acids long. The V segment lost 7 bases and the J segment 4 bases; nucleotides outside the gene matches: 10. DNA of the CDR3: TGCGCCAGCCAAAGAGGACAGGGGACCCCAGATACGCAGTATTTT. Its translation: CASQRGQGTPDTQYF. The full variable domain, with the rest looked up from reference TRBV5-1 and TRBJ2-3, is KAGVTQTPRYLIKTRGQQVTLSCSPISGHRSVSWYQQTPGQGLQFLFEYFSETQRNKGNFPGRFSGRQFSNSRSEMNVSTLELGDSALYLCASQRGQGTPDTQYFGPGTRLTVL.

The chain recombines TRBV29-1 with TRBJ2-7; a possible D gene is TRBD1 (5 bases). V gave up 1 base and J gave up 5 bases, with 15 bases separating them. The CDR3 loop spans 14 amino acids. Germline CDR1 reads SQVTM; CDR2 reads ANQGSEA. DNA of the CDR3: TGCAGCGTTGAAGGAGAGGAAGGCAGGGACGAGCAGTACTTC. Its protein is CSVEGEEGRDEQYF.

This chain connects TRBV5-1 to TRBJ2-1; 9 bases agree with TRBD1. J lost 8 bases, V lost 0 bases, and 9 bases had no gene match. In germline, CDR1 is SGHRS, CDR2 YFSETQ. The length of the CDR3 is 16 residues. CDR3 bases: TGCGCCAGCAGCTTGGTGAGGGACAGGGTTTACGATGAGCAGTTCTTC. It encodes CASSLVRDRVYDEQFF.

This clonotype turned up a few times. The genes are TRBV29-1 and TRBJ2-3; D is unresolved. This CDR3 region has 11 residues. V shed 5 bases and J shed 6 bases, with 9 bases lying between them. Germline CDR1 is SQVTM and CDR2 is ANQGSEA. CDR3 in DNA: TGCAGCGTTTTTTCTTCGGATACGCAGTATTTT. Protein: CSVFSSDTQYF.

This CDR3 reads CARVPLGQGAYGYTF. Written as DNA, the CDR3 is TGTGCCAGGGTACCTCTCGGACAGGGGGCGTATGGCTACACCTTC. The chain employs TRBV7-9 and TRBJ1-2, with TRBD1 matching 11 bases. The CDR3 covers 15 residues. The V and J ends lost 9 bases and 5 bases, in that order; junction bases with no gene match: 11. Germline CDR1 is SEHNR and CDR2 is FQNEAQ (reference sequence).

V gene TRBV6-5 combines with J gene TRBJ2-1; 10 positions match TRBD2. Trimming at V came to 3 bases and at J to 4 bases, leaving 9 bases not matched to a gene. The CDR3 consists of 17 residues. Germline CDR1 reads MNHEY; CDR2 reads SVGAGI. Here the CDR3 reads CASSYSPGLAEYNEQFF. The CDR3 DNA follows: TGTGCCAGCAGTTATAGTCCCGGACTAGCGGAGTACAATGAGCAGTTCTTC.

Comments on this clonotype: One junction end disagrees with the germline gene, perhaps due to a read error. The V and J genes are TRBV5-6 and TRBJ2-7; D perhaps matches TRBD1 (6 bases). Germline V CDR1 and CDR2: SGHDT, YYEEEE. This CDR3 comprises 15 residues. The CDR3, as DNA: TGTGCCAGCAGCTTACCGGGACAAAGCTCCTACGAGCAGTCCTTC. Residues: CASSLPGQSSYEQSF.

V gene TRBV4-1 combines with J gene TRBJ2-1; no firm D call. Trimming removed 4 bases from V and 8 bases from J, with 12 bases in between. The germline CDR1 and CDR2 sequences are MGHRA and YSYEKL. The CDR3 runs 13 residues. In DNA form, the CDR3 reads TGCGCCAGCAGCCCCCCATCCGAGGATGAGCAGTTCTTC. It encodes CASSPPSEDEQFF.

As to this clonotype: At one end the junction does not follow the germline gene, possibly because of a read error. This sequence joins TRBV6-5 and TRBJ2-7, with a possible D match to TRBD2 (6 bases). The CDR3 has 11 amino acids. Germline CDR1 reads MNHEY; CDR2 reads SVGAGI. CDR3 residues: CAGRRTNEQYF. CDR3 nucleotide sequence: TGTGCCGGCAGGAGGACTAATGAGCAGTACTTC.

This clonotype showed up just a few times. J is TRBJ2-5 and V is TRBV4-2, with TRBD2 matching over 7 bases. V was clipped by 2 bases and J by 3 bases; unmatched bases: 9. The V gene's germline CDR1 is LGHNA and CDR2 YNFKEQ. This CDR3 is built from 16 residues. CDR3 coding DNA: TGTGCCAGCAGCCAAATCCAAGGGAGCGGGGAAGAGACCCAGTACTTC. This encodes CASSQIQGSGEETQYF.

This chain links TRBV12-3 or TRBV12-4 with TRBJ1-5, with D uncertain. Trimming stripped 3 bases from V and 3 bases from J, with 6 bases between. This CDR3 is 13 amino acids long. CDR3 in DNA: TGTGCCAGCAGTTTGCGGAACAATCAGCCCCAGCATTTT. Translation: CASSLRNNQPQHF.

This chain links TRBV3-1 with TRBJ2-1, with 9 bases identical to TRBD2. The CDR3 covers 16 residues. The V gene end was trimmed by 0 bases and the J gene end by 6 bases; junction bases not matched to a gene: 6. Per germline, CDR1 LGHDT and CDR2 YNNKEL (reference sequence). This chain's CDR3 is CASSQDHSGSINEQFF. In nucleotides, the CDR3 is TGTGCCAGCAGCCAAGATCATAGCGGGAGCATCAATGAGCAGTTCTTC.

The table lists this clonotype with a count of one. This chain links TRBV7-9 with TRBJ1-2; no definite D call. The CDR3 has 13 residues. With 5 bases removed from V and 8 bases from J, the gap between germline ends came to 15 bases. CDR1 and CDR2 from the germline V gene are SEHNR and FQNEAQ (reference sequence). The CDR3 is CASSQENGIGYTF. The CDR3 DNA follows: TGTGCCAGCAGCCAAGAAAACGGAATCGGCTACACCTTC. Full variable domain (rest looked up from reference TRBV7-9 and TRBJ1-2): DTGVSQNPRHKITKRGQNVTFRCDPISEHNRLYWYRQTLGQGPEFLTYFQNEAQLEKSRLLSDRFSAERPKGSFSTLEIQRTEQGDSAMYLCASSQENGIGYTFGSGTRLTVV.